This T cell receptor beta chain originates from a study of cytomegalovirus exposure and HLA in healthy donors. Regarding the study as a whole: Cytomegalovirus association was listed for around 170 TCR beta chains. Association of a missense DCLRE1C variant with TCR beta V- and J-gene trimming was reported in a later analysis.

As for the donors, each was a healthy bone marrow donor. The V and J ends lost 7 bases and 2 bases, in that order; junction bases with no gene match: 6. This CDR3 comprises 13 residues. Germline loops: CDR1 SQVTM, CDR2 ANQGSEA. Amplification used 60 Vbeta primers and 13 Jbeta primers. The repertoire was sequenced with immunoSEQ multiplex PCR; TCRdb's copy has only in-frame clones and lacks some. In all, the sample yields about 53,000 clones. Regarding this clone: As yet, its antigen is unknown.

The V call is TRBV29-1, the J call TRBJ1-2; TRBD1 agrees at 8 bases. The source of this sequence is a woman aged 18-29 years in good health and CMV-seronegative. The sample comprised PBMCs. In nucleotides, the CDR3 is TGCAGCGCCGACAGGGGTAACAACTATGGCTACACCTTC. It yields the protein CSADRGNNYGYTF.